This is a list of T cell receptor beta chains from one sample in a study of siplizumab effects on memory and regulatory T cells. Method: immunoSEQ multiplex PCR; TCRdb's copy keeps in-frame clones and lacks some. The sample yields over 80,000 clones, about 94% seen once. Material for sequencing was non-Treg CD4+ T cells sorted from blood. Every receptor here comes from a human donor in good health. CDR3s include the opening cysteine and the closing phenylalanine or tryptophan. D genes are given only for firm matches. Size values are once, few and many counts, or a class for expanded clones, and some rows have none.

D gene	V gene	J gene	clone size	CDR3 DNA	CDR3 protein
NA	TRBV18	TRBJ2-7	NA	TGTGCCAGCTCATCCCGGGACTCTCAAGAGCAGTACTTC	CASSSRDSQEQYF
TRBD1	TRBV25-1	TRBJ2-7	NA	TGTGCCAGCAGTGCCCGGGACAGGACTCTCTTC	CASSARDRTLF
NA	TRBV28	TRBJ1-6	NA	TGTGCCACTCGAAGGCGGACTGGGATGGATAATTCACCCCTCCACTTT	CATRRRTGMDNSPLHF
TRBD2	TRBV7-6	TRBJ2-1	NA	TGTGCCAGCAGCTTAAGGACTAGGCGTGGCAATGAGCAGTTCTTC	CASSLRTRRGNEQFF
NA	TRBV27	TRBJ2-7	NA	TGTGCCAGCAGTTCCATGGGGCAATACGAGCAGTACTTC	CASSSMGQYEQYF
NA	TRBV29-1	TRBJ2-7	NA	TGCAGCGTTGGGAGGGGGGGTATGGACGAGCAGTACTTC	CSVGRGGMDEQYF
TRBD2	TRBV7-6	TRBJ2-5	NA	TGTGCCAGCAGCTTGGGGGGGTGGGCCCAGTACTTC	CASSLGGWAQYF
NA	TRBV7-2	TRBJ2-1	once	TGTGCCAGCAGCTTAAGGTGGGAAAACAATGAGCAGTTCTTC	CASSLRWENNEQFF
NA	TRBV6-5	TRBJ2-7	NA	TGTGCCAGCACCTCGACAACCTACGAGCAGTACTTC	CASTSTTYEQYF
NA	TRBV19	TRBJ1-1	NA	TGTGCCAGTGGTGGGACACCGAACACTGAAGCTTTCTTT	CASGGTPNTEAFF
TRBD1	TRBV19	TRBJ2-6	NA	TGTGCCAGTAGGACAGCGGGTGGACAGGGGCTCTCTGGGGCCAACGTCCTGACTTTC	CASRTAGGQGLSGANVLTF
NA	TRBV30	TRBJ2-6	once	TGTGCCTGGAGTGTATCTGGGGCCAACGTCCTGACTTTC	CAWSVSGANVLTF
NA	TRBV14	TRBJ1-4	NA	TGTGCCAGCAGCCAAGGAAATTATTTGGGAGAAAAACTGTTTTTT	CASSQGNYLGEKLFF
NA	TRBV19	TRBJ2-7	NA	TGTGCCAGTAGCGTGAGGGCGCGCGACGAGCAGTACTTC	CASSVRARDEQYF
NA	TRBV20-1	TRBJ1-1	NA	TGCAGTGCTCTTGACGACACTGAAGCTTTCTTT	CSALDDTEAFF
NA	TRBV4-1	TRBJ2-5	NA	TGCGCCAGCAGCCAAGATGGGGCTAGACTCGAGACCCAGTACTTC	CASSQDGARLETQYF
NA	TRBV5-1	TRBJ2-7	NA	TGCGCCAGCAGTGAGGGGCCGGCGACCTACGAGCAGTACTTC	CASSEGPATYEQYF
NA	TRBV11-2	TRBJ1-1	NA	TGTGCCAGCAGCTCTAAGGGGGGGACTGAAGCTTTCTTT	CASSSKGGTEAFF
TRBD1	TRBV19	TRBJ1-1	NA	TGTGCCAGTAGTACCGACAGGGGGATGAACACTGAAGCTTTCTTT	CASSTDRGMNTEAFF
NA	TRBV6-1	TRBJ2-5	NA	TGTGCCAGCAGAATGGGAGGGGGTGGAGAGACCCAGTACTTC	CASRMGGGGETQYF
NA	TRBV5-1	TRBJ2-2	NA	TGCGCCAGCAGCTTCCAGGGTACCGGGGAGCTGTTTTTT	CASSFQGTGELFF
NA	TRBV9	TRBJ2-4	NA	TGTGCCAGCAGCGTAGTGGGGGAAGCCAAAAACATTCAGTACTTC	CASSVVGEAKNIQYF
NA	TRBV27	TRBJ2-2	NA	TGTGCCAGCAGTTTAATGCCCGGGTTGAGAGCCGGGGAGCTGTTTTTT	CASSLMPGLRAGELFF
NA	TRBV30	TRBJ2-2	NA	TGTGCCTGGAGTGTAACCGGGCCCGGGGAGCTGTTTTTT	CAWSVTGPGELFF
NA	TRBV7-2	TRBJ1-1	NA	TGTGCCAGCACCAACCAGAACACTGAAGCTTTCTTT	CASTNQNTEAFF
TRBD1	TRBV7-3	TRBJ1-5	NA	TGTGCCAGCAGCCCCGGCGGGACAGGGGATCAGCCCCAGCATTTT	CASSPGGTGDQPQHF
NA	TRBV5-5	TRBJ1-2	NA	TGTGCCAGCAGCTTGAAACAGAACTATGGCTACACCTTC	CASSLKQNYGYTF
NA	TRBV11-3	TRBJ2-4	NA	TGTGCCAGCAGCTTAGCAGGTCCCCCGGTAAACATTCAGTACTTC	CASSLAGPPVNIQYF
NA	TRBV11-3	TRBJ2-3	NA	TGTGCCAGCAGGACTATTTCGAGGGGAGATACGCAGTATTTT	CASRTISRGDTQYF
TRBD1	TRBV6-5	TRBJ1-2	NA	TGTGCCAGCAGTTACTCGACAGGGTTCGGGATCTATGGCTACACCTTC	CASSYSTGFGIYGYTF
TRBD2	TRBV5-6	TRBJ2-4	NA	TGTGCCAGCAGCTGGGGGACTAGAGGGAGACCTCTAGCCAAAAACATTCAGTACTTC	CASSWGTRGRPLAKNIQYF
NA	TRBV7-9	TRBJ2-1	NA	TGTGCCAGCAGCTCAACCCCGACTAGTCGGCCCGATGAGCAGTTCTTC	CASSSTPTSRPDEQFF
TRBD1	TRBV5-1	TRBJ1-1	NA	TGCGCCAGCAGAGAACAGGGGGGAAACACTGAAGCTTTCTTT	CASREQGGNTEAFF
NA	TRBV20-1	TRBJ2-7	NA	TGCAGTGGCTGGGACGTCTACGAGCAGTACTTC	CSGWDVYEQYF
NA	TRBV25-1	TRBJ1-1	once	TGTGCCAGCAGTGGGGCAGGGCAGATGGGTGAAGCTTTCTTT	CASSGAGQMGEAFF
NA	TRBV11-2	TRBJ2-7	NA	TGTGCCAGCAGCTTCGCTGGCGGCGAGCAGTACTTC	CASSFAGGEQYF
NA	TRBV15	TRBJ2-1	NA	TGTGCCACCAGCAGAGATAGGTTTAGGGGGGAGCAGTTCTTC	CATSRDRFRGEQFF
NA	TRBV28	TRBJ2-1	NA	TGTGCCAGCAGTATAGGGGGAGTAGGCGTCTTC	CASSIGGVGVF
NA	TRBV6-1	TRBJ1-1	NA	TGTGCCAGCAGTTCCTGGGGGGGGAGAAACACTGAAGCTTTCTTT	CASSSWGGRNTEAFF
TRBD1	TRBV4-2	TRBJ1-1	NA	TGTGCCAGCAGCTACGGACAGGGGGCGAACACTGAAGCTTTCTTT	CASSYGQGANTEAFF
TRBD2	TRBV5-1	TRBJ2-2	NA	TGCGCCAGCAGCCCTTGGACTAGCGGGAGTACCGGGGAGCTGTTTTTT	CASSPWTSGSTGELFF
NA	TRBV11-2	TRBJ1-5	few	TGTGCCAGCAGCCCAAATAGGGGAGGCAATCAGCCCCAGCATTTT	CASSPNRGGNQPQHF
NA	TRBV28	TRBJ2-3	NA	TGTGCCAGCAGTCCCCGGGGGGCGGGCTACACAGATACGCAGTATTTT	CASSPRGAGYTDTQYF
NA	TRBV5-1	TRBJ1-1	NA	TGCGCCAGCATGCCGGTGGGCAGGGGAGGGGGAAACACTGAAGCTTTCTTT	CASMPVGRGGGNTEAFF